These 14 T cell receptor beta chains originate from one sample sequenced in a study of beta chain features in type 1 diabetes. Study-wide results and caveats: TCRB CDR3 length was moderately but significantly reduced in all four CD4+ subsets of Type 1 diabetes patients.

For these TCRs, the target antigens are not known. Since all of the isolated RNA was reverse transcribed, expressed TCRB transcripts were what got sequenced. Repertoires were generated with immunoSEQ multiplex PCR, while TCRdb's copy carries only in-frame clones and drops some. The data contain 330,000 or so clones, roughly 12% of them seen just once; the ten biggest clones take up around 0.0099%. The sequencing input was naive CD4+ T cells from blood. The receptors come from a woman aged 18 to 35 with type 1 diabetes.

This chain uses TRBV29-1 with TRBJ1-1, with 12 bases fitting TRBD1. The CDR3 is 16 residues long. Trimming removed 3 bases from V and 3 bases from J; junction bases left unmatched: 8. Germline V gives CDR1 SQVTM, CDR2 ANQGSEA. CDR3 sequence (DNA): TGCAGCGTTGACGGGACAGGGGGCCCCTGGGACACTGAAGCTTTCTTT. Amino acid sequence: CSVDGTGGPWDTEAFF.

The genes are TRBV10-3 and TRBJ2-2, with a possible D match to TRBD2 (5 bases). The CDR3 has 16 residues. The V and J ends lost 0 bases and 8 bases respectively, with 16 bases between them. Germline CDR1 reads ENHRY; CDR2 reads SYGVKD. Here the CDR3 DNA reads TGTGCCATCAGTGAGTCGGGTCTAGCCGACGGAGGGGAGCTGTTTTTT. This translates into CAISESGLADGGELFF.

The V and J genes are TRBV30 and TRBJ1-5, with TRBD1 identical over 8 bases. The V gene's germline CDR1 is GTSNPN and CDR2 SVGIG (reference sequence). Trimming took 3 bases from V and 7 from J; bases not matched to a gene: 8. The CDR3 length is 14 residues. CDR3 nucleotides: TGTGCCTGGAGCCGACAGGGGTTTGGCCAGCCCCAGCATTTT. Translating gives CAWSRQGFGQPQHF.

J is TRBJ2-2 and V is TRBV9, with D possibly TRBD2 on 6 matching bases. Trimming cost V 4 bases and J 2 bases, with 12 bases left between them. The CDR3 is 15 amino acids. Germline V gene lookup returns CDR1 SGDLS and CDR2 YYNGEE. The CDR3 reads CASSPWGENTGELFF. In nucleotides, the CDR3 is TGTGCCAGCAGCCCCTGGGGGGAAAACACCGGGGAGCTGTTTTTT.

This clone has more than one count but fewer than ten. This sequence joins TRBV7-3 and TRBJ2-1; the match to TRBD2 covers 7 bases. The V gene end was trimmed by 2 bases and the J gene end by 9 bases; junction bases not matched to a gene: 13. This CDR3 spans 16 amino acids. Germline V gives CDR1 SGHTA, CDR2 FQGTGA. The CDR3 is CASSLGGPGGRSEQFF. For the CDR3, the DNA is TGTGCCAGCAGCTTAGGCGGGCCGGGAGGAAGAAGTGAGCAGTTCTTC.

CDR3 in amino acids: CASSVRSYEQYF. The CDR3 DNA sequence: TGTGCCAGCAGTGTAAGGAGCTACGAGCAGTACTTC. This chain joins TRBV2 and TRBJ2-7; unclear D gene. Germline CDR1 reads SNHLY; CDR2 reads FYNNEI. Trimming left V 4 bases short and J 3 bases short, with 7 bases between. The CDR3 is made up of 12 amino acids.

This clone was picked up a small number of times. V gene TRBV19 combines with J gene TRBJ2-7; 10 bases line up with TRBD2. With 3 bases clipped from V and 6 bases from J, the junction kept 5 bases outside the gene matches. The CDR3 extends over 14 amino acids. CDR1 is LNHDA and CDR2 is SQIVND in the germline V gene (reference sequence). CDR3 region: CASSMSSGGPEQYF. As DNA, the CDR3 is TGTGCCAGTAGTATGAGTAGCGGGGGGCCCGAGCAGTACTTC. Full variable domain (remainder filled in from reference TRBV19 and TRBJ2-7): DGGITQSPKYLFRKEGQNVTLSCEQNLNHDAMYWYRQDPGQGLRLIYYSQIVNDFQKGDIAEGYSVSREKKESFPLTVTSAQKNPTAFYLCASSMSSGGPEQYFGPGTRLTVT.

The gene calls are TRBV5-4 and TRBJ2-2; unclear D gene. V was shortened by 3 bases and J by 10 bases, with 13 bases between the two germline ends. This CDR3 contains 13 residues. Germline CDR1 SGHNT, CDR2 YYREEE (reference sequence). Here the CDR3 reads CASSSPVVEELFF. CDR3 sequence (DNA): TGTGCCAGCAGCTCCCCGGTGGTTGAGGAGCTGTTTTTT. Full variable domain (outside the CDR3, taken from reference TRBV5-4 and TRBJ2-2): ETGVTQSPTHLIKTRGQQVTLRCSSQSGHNTVSWYQQALGQGPQFIFQYYREEENGRGNFPPRFSGLQFPNYSSELNVNALELDDSALYLCASSSPVVEELFFGEGSRLTVL.

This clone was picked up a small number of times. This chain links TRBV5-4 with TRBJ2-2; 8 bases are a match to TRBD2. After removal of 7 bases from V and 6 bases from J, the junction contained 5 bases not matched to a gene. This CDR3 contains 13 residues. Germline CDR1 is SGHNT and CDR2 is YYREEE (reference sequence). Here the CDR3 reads CASGAGASGELFF. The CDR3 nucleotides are TGTGCCAGCGGAGCGGGGGCGTCCGGGGAGCTGTTTTTT.

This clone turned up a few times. CDR3 bases: TGTGCCAGCAGCCAAACGGACAGGGGTTACGAGCAGTACTTC. It yields the protein CASSQTDRGYEQYF. The chain couples TRBV28 to TRBJ2-7; 9 bases are a match to TRBD1. After removal of 6 bases from V and 4 bases from J, the junction contained 7 bases not matched to a gene. CDR1 is MDHEN and CDR2 is SYDVKM in the germline V gene. The CDR3 covers 14 residues.

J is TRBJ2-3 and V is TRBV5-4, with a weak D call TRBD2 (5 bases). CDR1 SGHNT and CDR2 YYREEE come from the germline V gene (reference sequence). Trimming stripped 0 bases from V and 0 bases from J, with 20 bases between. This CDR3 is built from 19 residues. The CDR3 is CASSLVSLAIGPSTDTQYF. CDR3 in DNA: TGTGCCAGCAGCTTGGTCAGTCTAGCTATCGGGCCTAGCACAGATACGCAGTATTTT.

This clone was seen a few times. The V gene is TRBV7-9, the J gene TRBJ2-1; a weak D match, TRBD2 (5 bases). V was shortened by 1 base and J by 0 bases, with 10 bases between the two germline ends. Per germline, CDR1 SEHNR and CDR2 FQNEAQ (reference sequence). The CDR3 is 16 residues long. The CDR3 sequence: CASSLGAGISYNEQFF. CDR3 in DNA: TGTGCCAGCAGCTTAGGGGCGGGCATCTCCTACAATGAGCAGTTCTTC. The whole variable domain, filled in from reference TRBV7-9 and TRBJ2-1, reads DTGVSQNPRHKITKRGQNVTFRCDPISEHNRLYWYRQTLGQGPEFLTYFQNEAQLEKSRLLSDRFSAERPKGSFSTLEIQRTEQGDSAMYLCASSLGAGISYNEQFFGPGTRLTVL.

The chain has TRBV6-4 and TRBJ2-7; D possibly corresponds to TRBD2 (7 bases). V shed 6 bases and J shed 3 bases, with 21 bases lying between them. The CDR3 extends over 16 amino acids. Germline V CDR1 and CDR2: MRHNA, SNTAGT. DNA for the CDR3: TGTGCCAGCAGCGGAGTCCAAGGGGGGGATCACTACGAGCAGTACTTC. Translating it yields CASSGVQGGDHYEQYF.

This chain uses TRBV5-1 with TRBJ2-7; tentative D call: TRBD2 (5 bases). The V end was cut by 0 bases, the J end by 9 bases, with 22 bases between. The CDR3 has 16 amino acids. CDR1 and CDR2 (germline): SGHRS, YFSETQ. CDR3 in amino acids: CASSLERTDRPFRQYF. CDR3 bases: TGCGCCAGCAGCTTGGAGCGGACCGACCGCCCGTTTAGGCAGTACTTC. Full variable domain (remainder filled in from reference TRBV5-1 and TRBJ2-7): KAGVTQTPRYLIKTRGQQVTLSCSPISGHRSVSWYQQTPGQGLQFLFEYFSETQRNKGNFPGRFSGRQFSNSRSEMNVSTLELGDSALYLCASSLERTDRPFRQYFGPGTRLTVT.